The sequence of this T cell receptor beta chain was determined in a study of T cells after yellow fever vaccination. 5'RACE template switching generated TCR cDNA, adding a universal primer site and UMIs. One entry per CDR3 protein results from TCRdb running MiXCR on the 5' RACE reads. The profile shows 200,000 to 250,000 distinct CDR3 sequences, 6.9% of them singletons. This clonotype has a handful of counts. Antigen specificity is unknown. Broader study findings: Post-booster repertoires contained most primary-vaccination clones again (roughly 95% CD4, approximately 88% CD8).

Sequences were derived from CD4+ T cells sorted from PBMCs, sampled 15 days after the yellow fever booster vaccination. The TCR comes from a man in his thirties or forties who received the YFV17D yellow fever vaccine.

The CDR3 coding sequence is TGTGCCAGCAGCTTAACAGGGAAGAACACTGAAGCTTTCTTT. Protein sequence: CASSLTGKNTEAFF. This chain connects TRBV7-3 to TRBJ1-1; unclear D gene. The germline CDR1 and CDR2 sequences are SGHTA and FQGTGA. Trimming pared 0 bases from V and 1 base from J, leaving 6 bases between. This CDR3 contains 14 residues. The whole variable domain, remainder taken from reference TRBV7-3 and TRBJ1-1, is GAGVSQTPSNKVTEKGKYVELRCDPISGHTALYWYRQSLGQGPEFLIYFQGTGAADDSGLPNDRFFAVRPEGSVSTLKIQRTERGDSAVYLCASSLTGKNTEAFFGQGTRLTVV.